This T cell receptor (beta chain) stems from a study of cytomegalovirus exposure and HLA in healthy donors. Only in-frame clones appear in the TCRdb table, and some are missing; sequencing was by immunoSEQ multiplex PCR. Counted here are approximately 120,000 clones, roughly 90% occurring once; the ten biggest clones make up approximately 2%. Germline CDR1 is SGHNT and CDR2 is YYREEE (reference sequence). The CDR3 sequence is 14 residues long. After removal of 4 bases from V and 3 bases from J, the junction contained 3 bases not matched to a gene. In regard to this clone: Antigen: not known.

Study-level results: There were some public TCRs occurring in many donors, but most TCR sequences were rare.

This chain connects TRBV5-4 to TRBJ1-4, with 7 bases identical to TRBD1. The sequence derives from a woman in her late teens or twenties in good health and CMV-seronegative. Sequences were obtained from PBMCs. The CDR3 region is CASSTGTANEKLFF. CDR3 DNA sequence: TGTGCCAGCAGCACCGGGACAGCTAATGAAAAACTGTTTTTT.